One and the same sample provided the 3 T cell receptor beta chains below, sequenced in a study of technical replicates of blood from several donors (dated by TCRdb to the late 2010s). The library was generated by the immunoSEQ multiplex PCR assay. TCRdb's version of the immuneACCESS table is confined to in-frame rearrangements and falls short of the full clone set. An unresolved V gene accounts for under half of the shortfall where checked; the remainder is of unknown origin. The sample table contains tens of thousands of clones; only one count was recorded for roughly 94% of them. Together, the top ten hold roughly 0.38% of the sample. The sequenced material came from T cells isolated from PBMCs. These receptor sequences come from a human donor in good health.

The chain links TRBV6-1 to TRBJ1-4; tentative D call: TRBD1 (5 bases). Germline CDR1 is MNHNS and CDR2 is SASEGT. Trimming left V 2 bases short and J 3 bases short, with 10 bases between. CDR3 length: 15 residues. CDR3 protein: CASSEQGQPNEKLFF. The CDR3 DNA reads TGTGCCAGCAGTGAACAAGGACAACCTAATGAAAAACTGTTTTTT.

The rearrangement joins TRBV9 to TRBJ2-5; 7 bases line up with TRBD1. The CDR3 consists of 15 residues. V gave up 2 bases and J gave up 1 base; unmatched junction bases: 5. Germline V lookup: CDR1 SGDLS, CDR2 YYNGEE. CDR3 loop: CASSVTGEPQETQYF. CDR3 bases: TGTGCCAGCAGCGTCACAGGGGAACCCCAAGAGACCCAGTACTTC.

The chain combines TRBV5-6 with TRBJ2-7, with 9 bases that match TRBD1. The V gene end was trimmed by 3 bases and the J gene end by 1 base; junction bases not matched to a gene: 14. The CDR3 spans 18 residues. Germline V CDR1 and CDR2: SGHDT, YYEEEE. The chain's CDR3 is CASSSAGTGFEVSYEQYF. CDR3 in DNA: TGTGCCAGCAGCTCCGCCGGGACAGGGTTTGAGGTATCCTACGAGCAGTACTTC. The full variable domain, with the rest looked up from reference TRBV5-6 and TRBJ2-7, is DAGVTQSPTHLIKTRGQQVTLRCSPKSGHDTVSWYQQALGQGPQFIFQYYEEEERQRGNFPDRFSGHQFPNYSSELNVNALLLGDSALYLCASSSAGTGFEVSYEQYFGPGTRLTVT.